These 2 T cell receptor beta chains originate from one sample sequenced in a study of blood T cell repertoires in COVID-19. The assay was immunoSEQ multiplex PCR, and TCRdb's table has in-frame clones only and misses some. Among a few hundred thousand clones listed, 70% to 90% were seen once. Sequenced material: peripheral blood. The receptor source for this set is a young man with active or convalescent COVID-19.

The CDR3 coding sequence is TGTGCCAGCAGCTTAGGTGCTGTTAGCGTACAAGAGACCCAGTACTTC. Encoded protein: CASSLGAVSVQETQYF. The chain joins TRBV13 to TRBJ2-5; maybe TRBD2 (5 bases). Germline values: CDR1 PRHDT, CDR2 FYEKMQ (reference sequence). This CDR3 contains 16 residues. V shed 0 bases and J shed 2 bases, with 13 bases lying between them. Based on the CDR3 plus reference TRBV13 and TRBJ2-5, the full variable domain is AAGVIQSPRHLIKEKRETATLKCYPIPRHDTVYWYQQGPGQDPQFLISFYEKMQSDKGSIPDRFSAQQFSDYHSELNMSSLELGDSALYFCASSLGAVSVQETQYFGPGTRLLVL.

This sequence joins TRBV6-5 and TRBJ2-1, with TRBD1 matching 9 bases. J was trimmed by 0 bases and V by 4 bases; bases with no gene match: 1. Germline loops: CDR1 MNHEY, CDR2 SVGAGI. The CDR3 has 15 residues. In DNA, the CDR3 is TGTGCCAGCAGTTCGACAGGGGGCTCCTACAATGAGCAGTTCTTC. This sequence encodes CASSSTGGSYNEQFF.